One and the same sample provided the 18 T cell receptor beta chains below, sequenced in a study of T cells in Graves' hyperthyroidism and ophthalmopathy. RNA transcripts gave rise to amplified TCR beta CDR3 regions. The HTBI primer set drove a first-round RT-PCR of the TCR CDR3. TCRdb processed the multiplex PCR reads anew with MiXCR; each CDR3 protein has one entry. The sample contains about 610,000 distinct CDR3 sequences, under 15% of which appear only once. The sequenced sample consisted of blood. These receptors were obtained from a woman aged 40 to 49 with Graves' ophthalmopathy.

This clonotype was seen many times. The chain employs TRBV7-3 and TRBJ1-1, with 7 bases lining up with TRBD1. The germline V gene has CDR1 SGHTA and CDR2 FQGTGA. Trimming at V came to 2 bases and at J to 4 bases, leaving 4 bases not matched to a gene. The CDR3 runs to 14 residues. In DNA form, the CDR3 reads TGTGCCAGCAGCTTACTCGACAGGGTCACTGAAGCTTTCTTT. It is translated as CASSLLDRVTEAFF.

This clonotype appeared many times. The chain is built from TRBV6-5 and TRBJ1-2; perhaps TRBD1 as D (6 bases). CDR3 length: 15 amino acids. Germline CDR1 MNHEY, CDR2 SVGAGI. V shed 4 bases and J shed 0 bases, with 12 bases lying between them. DNA of the CDR3: TGTGCCAGCAGTTTCGGACAGCTCGCTAACTATGGCTACACCTTC. Protein product: CASSFGQLANYGYTF.

This clonotype occurred many times. The V call is TRBV28, the J call TRBJ2-2; perhaps TRBD2 as D (6 bases). Trimming took 3 bases from V and 3 from J, leaving 11 bases between them. Germline V gene lookup returns CDR1 MDHEN and CDR2 SYDVKM. This CDR3 has 15 residues. The CDR3 reads CASSFAGSDTGELFF. CDR3 bases: TGTGCCAGCAGTTTCGCGGGATCGGACACCGGGGAGCTGTTTTTT.

The genes are TRBV27 and TRBJ2-2; a weak D match, TRBD1 (6 bases). There are 16 residues in the CDR3. Germline V lookup: CDR1 MNHEY, CDR2 SMNVEV (reference sequence). Deletions cut 4 bases from V and 2 bases from J, with 14 bases between. The CDR3 DNA sequence: TGTGCCAGCAGTTCAGACGGGACACTTAACACCGGGGAGCTGTTTTTT. Encoded protein: CASSSDGTLNTGELFF.

The rearrangement joins TRBV10-3 to TRBJ1-3; 9 nucleotides agree with TRBD1. CDR1 ENHRY and CDR2 SYGVKD come from the germline V gene. The CDR3 runs to 15 residues. J was trimmed by 4 bases and V by 5 bases; bases with no gene match: 6. CDR3 sequence: CAISRTGDPGNTIYF. The CDR3 DNA is TGTGCCATCAGTCGGACAGGGGATCCAGGAAACACCATATATTTT.

Regarding this clonotype: The conserved final phenylalanine or tryptophan is absent from the CDR3, which likely points to a read error. It is unclear where the CDR3 begins or ends on the DNA, so no DNA is shown, and the CDR3 is as TCRdb lists it. This chain connects TRBV28 to TRBJ1-1; TRBD1, the table's D call, lacks a check against the DNA. Including both end residues, the CDR3 is 15 amino acids long. In germline, CDR1 is MDHEN, CDR2 SYDVKM. The CDR3 protein is CASSSDRGMVGRMAA.

This clonotype was seen at least ten times. V usage is TRBV12-3 or TRBV12-4 and J usage is TRBJ1-5, with 10 positions matching TRBD1. The V and J ends lost 6 bases and 3 bases, in that order; junction bases with no gene match: 5. The CDR3 is 15 amino acids. In DNA, the CDR3 is TGTGCCAGCAGCGCCGGGACAGGGGTCAATCAGCCCCAGCATTTT. It specifies CASSAGTGVNQPQHF.

In this sample, this clonotype turned up many times. The CDR3 DNA sequence: TGTGCCAGCAAAGAGACAGTCCGCACTGAAGCTTTCTTT. Translated: CASKETVRTEAFF. The rearrangement joins TRBV12-3 or TRBV12-4 to TRBJ1-1, with D perhaps matching TRBD1 (5 bases). The CDR3 runs to 13 residues. Trimming left V 7 bases short and J 4 bases short, with 13 bases between.

The chain has TRBV27 and TRBJ1-1; D possibly corresponds to TRBD1 (5 bases). Trimming removed 2 bases from V and 1 base from J, with 11 bases in between. Germline lookup yields CDR1 MNHEY and CDR2 SMNVEV (reference sequence). This CDR3 comprises 15 residues. This CDR3 is CASSLHGGKNTEAFF. The DNA of the CDR3 is TGTGCCAGCAGTTTACATGGGGGTAAGAACACTGAAGCTTTCTTT.

This sequence joins TRBV10-3 and TRBJ1-3; no firm D call. Trimming took 2 bases from V and 1 from J, leaving 6 bases between them. CDR3 length: 14 residues. Germline assignment: CDR1 ENHRY and CDR2 SYGVKD. The CDR3 region is CAISEGSSGNTIYF. CDR3 in DNA: TGTGCCATCAGTGAGGGGAGTTCTGGAAACACCATATATTTT.

The chain links TRBV11-1 to TRBJ2-2, with 8 bases fitting TRBD1. V shed 7 bases and J 6 bases; nucleotides not matched to a gene: 13. There are 16 residues in the CDR3. CDR1 is SGHAT and CDR2 is FQDESV in the germline V gene (reference sequence). The CDR3 nucleotides read TGTGCCAGCACCGATACCCGACAGGGGCGGGCCGGGGAGCTGTTTTTT. Protein sequence: CASTDTRQGRAGELFF.

At least ten counts were recorded for this clonotype. Written as DNA, the CDR3 is TGTGCCAGCAGCGACGACTCCTACGAGCAGTACTTC. Its protein is CASSDDSYEQYF. This chain uses TRBV7-9 with TRBJ2-7; no firm D call. This CDR3 has 12 amino acids. The V gene lost 5 bases and the J gene lost 0 bases, with 5 bases spanning the gap. Germline lookup yields CDR1 SEHNR and CDR2 FQNEAQ (reference sequence).

This clonotype occurred many times. The chain uses TRBV6-5 and TRBJ1-5; possibly TRBD1 for D (6 bases). Germline V gene sequence: CDR1 MNHEY, CDR2 SVGAGI. The CDR3 loop spans 15 amino acids. Trimming removed 0 bases from V and 6 bases from J, with 12 bases in between. The DNA for the CDR3 is TGTGCCAGCAGTTACTCGGGGGGCGGGGGTCAGCCCCAGCATTTT. Its translation: CASSYSGGGGQPQHF.

This clonotype was counted ten times or more. The CDR3 reads CASSQVGTGPYEQYF. The CDR3 DNA reads as TGTGCCAGCAGCCAAGTTGGGACAGGGCCCTACGAGCAGTACTTC. The rearrangement joins TRBV14 to TRBJ2-7; 9 nucleotides agree with TRBD1. CDR3 length: 15 amino acids. V trimming: 1 base; J trimming: 2 bases; junction bases outside the gene matches: 3. Germline CDR1 SGHDN, CDR2 FVKESK.

This clonotype was picked up many times. The gene calls are TRBV6-1 and TRBJ2-7; 7 bases match TRBD2. The CDR3 covers 17 residues. In germline, CDR1 is MNHNS, CDR2 SASEGT. The V and J ends lost 4 bases and 0 bases, in that order; junction bases with no gene match: 12. The CDR3 nucleotides read TGTGCCAGCAGTGGGGGCGGCAAGCGGGGAAGCTCCTACGAGCAGTACTTC. It codes for CASSGGGKRGSSYEQYF.

This clonotype has a count of ten or more. The chain joins TRBV6-1 to TRBJ2-4, with 10 bases lining up with TRBD1. The V gene end was trimmed by 6 bases and the J gene end by 10 bases; junction bases not matched to a gene: 3. The CDR3 has 12 residues. CDR1 MNHNS and CDR2 SASEGT come from the germline V gene. The CDR3 sequence is CASRDRGRIQYF. CDR3 in DNA: TGTGCCAGCAGGGACAGGGGGAGAATTCAGTACTTC.

In its sample, this clonotype was seen a few times. This chain connects TRBV7-8 to TRBJ2-6; 9 bases align to TRBD2. Germline loops: CDR1 SGHVS, CDR2 FQNEAQ. Trimming at V came to 3 bases and at J to 0 bases, leaving 3 bases not matched to a gene. The length of the CDR3 is 17 residues. The CDR3 is CASSFLAGLSGANVLTF. As DNA, the CDR3 is TGTGCCAGCAGCTTTCTAGCGGGGCTCTCTGGGGCCAACGTCCTGACTTTC. The full variable domain, in which reference TRBV7-8 and TRBJ2-6 provide the parts outside the CDR3, is GAGVSQSPRYKVAKRGQDVALRCDPISGHVSLFWYQQALGQGPEFLTYFQNEAQLDKSGLPSDRFFAERPEGSVSTLKIQRTQQEDSAVYLCASSFLAGLSGANVLTFGAGSRLTVL.

At least ten counts were recorded for this clonotype. This chain uses TRBV20-1 with TRBJ2-4, with 9 bases matching TRBD2. Looked up from germline, CDR1 is DFQATT and CDR2 is SNEGSKA (reference sequence). The CDR3 length is 18 residues. V shed 2 bases, J shed 2 bases, and the junction held 13 bases outside the gene matches. The CDR3 loop reads CSARTNLAAGGTKNIQYF. CDR3 in DNA: TGCAGTGCTAGAACCAACCTGGCAGCGGGAGGTACCAAAAACATTCAGTACTTC.